Presented here are 27 T cell receptor beta chains from one specimen sequenced in a study of beta chain features in type 1 diabetes. The entirety of the isolated RNA underwent reverse transcription, so expressed TCRB transcripts were sequenced. Clones were read by immunoSEQ multiplex PCR, and TCRdb kept only the in-frame ones, dropping some. The sample consists of around 280,000 clones, over 12% of them appearing once. These receptors' antigens are unknown. Study-level results: Moderate but significant shortening of TCRB CDR3s was recorded in all four CD4+ subsets from Type 1 diabetes patients.

Sequenced material: naive CD4+ T cells from blood. These receptors all come from a young man with type 1 diabetes.

The rearrangement uses TRBV5-6 and TRBJ2-1, with D maybe TRBD2 (5 bases). The CDR3 covers 18 residues. With 0 bases removed from V and 4 bases from J, the gap between germline ends came to 20 bases. Germline CDR1 is SGHDT and CDR2 is YYEEEE. CDR3: CASSLAFRTELTYNEQFF. CDR3 coding DNA: TGTGCCAGCAGCTTGGCGTTTAGGACTGAGCTGACTTACAATGAGCAGTTCTTC.

The chain uses TRBV5-4 and TRBJ2-5, with 14 bases identical to TRBD2. Trimming cost V 7 bases and J 5 bases; bases outside gene matches: 16. CDR1 and CDR2 (germline): SGHNT, YYREEE (reference sequence). This CDR3 has 18 residues. The CDR3 nucleotides are TGTGCCAGCCGCGGGACTAGCGGGGGCCCCAGGGGACTGGAGACCCAGTACTTC. Its protein product is CASRGTSGGPRGLETQYF. Together with reference TRBV5-4 and TRBJ2-5, the CDR3 gives the full variable domain: ETGVTQSPTHLIKTRGQQVTLRCSSQSGHNTVSWYQQALGQGPQFIFQYYREEENGRGNFPPRFSGLQFPNYSSELNVNALELDDSALYLCASRGTSGGPRGLETQYFGPGTRLLVL.

Only a few counts were recorded for this clone. J is TRBJ2-1 and V is TRBV5-1, with D hard to call. V lost 9 bases and J 0 bases, leaving 16 bases between the germline ends. The CDR3 spans 15 residues. Germline assignment: CDR1 SGHRS and CDR2 YFSETQ. The CDR3 nucleotides read TGCGCCACCTCTGACACCCCGAGCTCCTACAATGAGCAGTTCTTC. It is translated as CATSDTPSSYNEQFF.

This clone was detected only a few times. This rearrangement joins TRBV6-4 to TRBJ2-7; 7 nucleotides agree with TRBD1. The germline gives CDR1 MRHNA, CDR2 SNTAGT. Trimming at V came to 6 bases and at J to 3 bases, leaving 5 bases not matched to a gene. The CDR3 has 13 amino acids. This CDR3 reads CASRNTGVYEQYF. CDR3 DNA sequence: TGTGCCAGCAGAAATACAGGGGTCTACGAGCAGTACTTC.

The chain combines TRBV27 with TRBJ2-2, with D perhaps matching TRBD2 (6 bases). The CDR3 sequence is 15 residues long. Trimming removed 6 bases from V and 3 bases from J, with 14 bases in between. Per germline, CDR1 MNHEY and CDR2 SMNVEV (reference sequence). The CDR3 nucleotides read TGTGCCAGCAGATTGGGGGGAGGAGACACCGGGGAGCTGTTTTTT. It yields the protein CASRLGGGDTGELFF.

The chain employs TRBV6-1 and TRBJ2-3, with TRBD2 as a possible D gene (6 bases). The CDR3 contains 13 residues. Trimming left V 3 bases short and J 5 bases short, with 9 bases between. Per germline, CDR1 MNHNS and CDR2 SASEGT. The CDR3 DNA sequence: TGTGCCAGCAGTGAGCAGGAGGGAGATACGCAGTATTTT. Its protein is CASSEQEGDTQYF.

This clone was detected only a few times. The CDR3, as DNA: TGCGCCAGCAGAATGCCGGGGACAGGGAACACCGGGGAGCTGTTTTTT. It translates to CASRMPGTGNTGELFF. The chain couples TRBV5-1 to TRBJ2-2; 8 nucleotides agree with TRBD1. The junction had 7 bases not matched to a gene; V was cut back by 5 bases and J by 1 base. The CDR3 totals 16 residues. CDR1 is SGHRS and CDR2 is YFSETQ in the germline V gene.

This clone has a handful of counts. The V gene is TRBV9, the J gene TRBJ2-7; D may be TRBD1 (5 bases). Deletions cut 4 bases from V and 0 bases from J, with 17 bases between. Germline CDR1 reads SGDLS; CDR2 reads YYNGEE. This CDR3 is 16 amino acids long. The CDR3 here is CASSIVQAVYSYEQYF. Written as DNA, the CDR3 is TGTGCCAGCAGCATTGTACAGGCGGTTTACTCCTACGAGCAGTACTTC.

This clone showed up just once. The chain links TRBV2 to TRBJ1-4; D gene uncertain. Germline V gives CDR1 SNHLY, CDR2 FYNNEI. The V gene lost 8 bases and the J gene lost 4 bases, with 17 bases spanning the gap. CDR3 length: 15 amino acids. This chain's CDR3 is CASGRTTRNNEKLFF. The DNA for the CDR3 is TGTGCCAGCGGGAGGACGACACGGAATAATGAAAAACTGTTTTTT.

The rearrangement links TRBV7-2 to TRBJ2-2, with 7 bases lining up with TRBD2. Germline CDR1 SGHTA, CDR2 FQGNSA. V trimming: 4 bases; J trimming: 5 bases; junction bases outside the gene matches: 10. The CDR3 has 16 residues. CDR3 coding DNA: TGTGCCAGCAGCTCAGCGAGGACTAGAAGTACCGGGGAGCTGTTTTTT. Its translation: CASSSARTRSTGELFF.

The chain employs TRBV2 and TRBJ2-5; D gene uncertain. The V end lost 6 bases, the J end lost 0 bases, and 14 bases lay between the germline ends. Germline values: CDR1 SNHLY, CDR2 FYNNEI. The CDR3 runs to 15 residues. CDR3 DNA sequence: TGTGCCAGCAGATCCCAGGCTACCTACCAAGAGACCCAGTACTTC. Protein: CASRSQATYQETQYF.

This clone was recorded a few times. The sample holds other DNA sequences that translate to the same CDR3. The CDR3 DNA sequence: TGTGCCAGCTCACTTGGGACAGGCCAAGAGACCCAGTACTTC. Translated, it gives CASSLGTGQETQYF. The J gene is TRBJ2-5, the V gene TRBV18, with 8 positions matching TRBD1. Germline CDR1 reads KGHSH; CDR2 reads LQKENI. The J segment lost 1 base and the V segment lost 4 bases, leaving 2 bases of the junction unmatched. This CDR3 spans 14 amino acids. The full variable domain, rest sourced from reference TRBV18 and TRBJ2-5, is NAGVMQNPRHLVRRRGQEARLRCSPMKGHSHVYWYRQLPEEGLKFMVYLQKENIIDESGMPKERFSAEFPKEGPSILRIQQVVRGDSAAYFCASSLGTGQETQYFGPGTRLLVL.

A few counts support this clone. V is TRBV9 and J is TRBJ2-1; 9 nucleotides agree with TRBD2. V was clipped by 3 bases and J by 8 bases; unmatched bases: 6. This CDR3 spans 14 amino acids. In germline, CDR1 is SGDLS, CDR2 YYNGEE. The DNA for the CDR3 is TGTGCCAGCAGCGCGGGACTAGCCCGAGATGAGCAGTTCTTC. Translated: CASSAGLARDEQFF.

This clone has more than one count but fewer than ten. CDR3 sequence reads: CSVSPDWNQETQYF. CDR3 DNA: TGCAGCGTTTCCCCCGACTGGAACCAAGAGACCCAGTACTTC. The chain joins TRBV29-1 to TRBJ2-5; unclear D gene. CDR3 length: 14 residues. Germline V lookup: CDR1 SQVTM, CDR2 ANQGSEA. V dropped 5 bases and J dropped 0 bases, with 13 bases sitting between them.

The chain couples TRBV19 to TRBJ2-1, with 8 bases matching TRBD2. There are 15 residues in the CDR3. Germline assignment: CDR1 LNHDA and CDR2 SQIVND (reference sequence). The V segment lost 0 bases and the J segment 6 bases; nucleotides outside the gene matches: 4. CDR3 residues: CASSIELAVVNEQFF. The CDR3 DNA sequence: TGTGCCAGTAGTATAGAACTAGCGGTAGTCAATGAGCAGTTCTTC. Based on the CDR3 plus reference TRBV19 and TRBJ2-1, the full variable domain is DGGITQSPKYLFRKEGQNVTLSCEQNLNHDAMYWYRQDPGQGLRLIYYSQIVNDFQKGDIAEGYSVSREKKESFPLTVTSAQKNPTAFYLCASSIELAVVNEQFFGPGTRLTVL.

This sequence joins TRBV7-6 and TRBJ2-7, with TRBD2 matching over 11 bases. The ends lost 1 base at V and 6 bases at J; junction bases unmatched: 5. In germline, CDR1 is SGHVS, CDR2 FNYEAQ. The CDR3 has 15 amino acids. In DNA, the CDR3 is TGTGCCAGCAGCTTAGGACTAGCGGGGAGCAGCGAGCAGTACTTC. It translates to CASSLGLAGSSEQYF. Full variable domain (rest looked up from reference TRBV7-6 and TRBJ2-7): GAGVSQSPRYKVTKRGQDVALRCDPISGHVSLYWYRQALGQGPEFLTYFNYEAQQDKSGLPNDRFSAERPEGSISTLTIQRTEQRDSAMYRCASSLGLAGSSEQYFGPGTRLTVT.

J is TRBJ2-7 and V is TRBV7-2; TRBD1 matches at 8 bases. The CDR3 spans 14 residues. The V segment lost 6 bases and the J segment 5 bases; nucleotides outside the gene matches: 9. Germline CDR1 SGHTA, CDR2 FQGNSA. CDR3 protein: CASRSDRGRHEQYF. DNA of the CDR3: TGTGCCAGCAGGAGCGACAGGGGTAGGCACGAGCAGTACTTC.

The gene calls are TRBV30 and TRBJ1-1; D is unresolved. In germline, CDR1 is GTSNPN, CDR2 SVGIG (reference sequence). Trimming left V 0 bases short and J 2 bases short, with 10 bases between. The CDR3 length is 14 residues. The CDR3 nucleotides are TGTGCCTGGAGTGTTACCCTGAGTAACACTGAAGCTTTCTTT. This sequence encodes CAWSVTLSNTEAFF.

This clone was seen just once. The chain employs TRBV9 and TRBJ1-6; the D is unclear. The CDR3 has 13 amino acids. Trimming cost V 2 bases and J 7 bases, with 7 bases left between them. Germline-derived CDR1 and CDR2 are SGDLS and YYNGEE. The CDR3 sequence is CASSVVQNSPLHF. The CDR3 DNA reads TGTGCCAGCAGCGTGGTACAGAATTCACCCCTCCACTTT. Based on the CDR3 plus reference TRBV9 and TRBJ1-6, the full variable domain is DSGVTQTPKHLITATGQRVTLRCSPRSGDLSVYWYQQSLDQGLQFLIQYYNGEERAKGNILERFSAQQFPDLHSELNLSSLELGDSALYFCASSVVQNSPLHFGNGTRLTVT.

The chain is built from TRBV11-2 and TRBJ2-1; 12 nucleotides match TRBD2. The CDR3 covers 18 residues. V lost 0 bases and J lost 8; bases outside the gene matches: 11. Germline V CDR1 and CDR2: SGHAT, FQNNGV. The CDR3 protein is CASSLDSLAGGPVYEQFF. The CDR3 coding sequence is TGTGCCAGCAGCTTAGATTCCCTAGCGGGAGGGCCTGTCTATGAGCAGTTCTTC. The variable domain in full, completed from reference TRBV11-2 and TRBJ2-1, reads EAGVAQSPRYKIIEKRQSVAFWCNPISGHATLYWYQQILGQGPKLLIQFQNNGVVDDSQLPKDRFSAERLKGVDSTLKIQPAKLEDSAVYLCASSLDSLAGGPVYEQFFGPGTRLTVL.

This clone has a handful of counts. V is TRBV30 and J is TRBJ1-1; D gene uncertain. Germline assignment: CDR1 GTSNPN and CDR2 SVGIG (reference sequence). Between the trimmed V and J ends, which lost 4 bases and 4 bases, there was a span of 10 bases. This CDR3 is built from 12 residues. The CDR3 spells CAWNEFGTEAFF. The CDR3 DNA follows: TGTGCCTGGAACGAGTTTGGCACTGAAGCTTTCTTT.

This clone was seen a handful of times. The gene calls are TRBV7-2 and TRBJ2-3; maybe TRBD1 (7 bases). Trimming stripped 7 bases from V and 4 bases from J, with 21 bases between. This CDR3 comprises 16 residues. Germline-derived CDR1 and CDR2 are SGHTA and FQGNSA. CDR3 loop: CASKIQGGGFPDTQYF. In nucleotides, the CDR3 is TGTGCCAGCAAAATCCAGGGGGGCGGTTTTCCAGATACGCAGTATTTT.

The rearrangement joins TRBV28 to TRBJ1-5, with 8 bases aligning to TRBD1. The germline V gene has CDR1 MDHEN and CDR2 SYDVKM. Unmatched junction bases numbered 11, after V lost 6 bases and J lost 7 bases. CDR3 size: 15 residues. CDR3 amino acids: CASSSPGQGMQPQHF. CDR3 sequence (DNA): TGTGCCAGCAGCTCGCCCGGACAGGGTATGCAGCCCCAGCATTTT.

This clone was seen a few times. This chain connects TRBV28 to TRBJ1-1; TRBD1 is a possible D gene (6 bases). CDR1 MDHEN and CDR2 SYDVKM come from the germline V gene. Trimming removed 2 bases from V and 11 bases from J, with 21 bases in between. The CDR3 runs to 15 residues. Here the CDR3 reads CASSLGQGSPLRAFF. The CDR3 DNA follows: TGTGCCAGCAGTTTAGGGCAGGGGTCGCCCCTGAGGGCTTTCTTT.

This chain links TRBV30 with TRBJ2-7; a possible D gene is TRBD1 (5 bases). The V gene's germline CDR1 is GTSNPN and CDR2 SVGIG (reference sequence). The CDR3 loop spans 15 amino acids. Between the trimmed V and J ends, which lost 5 bases and 0 bases, there was a span of 17 bases. In DNA, the CDR3 is TGTGCCTGGGTCGACTGGGTAAGGGGCTCCTACGAGCAGTACTTC. It yields the protein CAWVDWVRGSYEQYF.

The chain carries TRBV10-2 and TRBJ2-4; D call uncertain. CDR1 and CDR2 (germline): WSHSY, SAAADI. V lost 8 bases and J 8 bases, leaving 19 bases between the germline ends. This CDR3 region has 14 residues. The CDR3 is CASYSIALPDIQYF. In DNA form, the CDR3 reads TGCGCCAGCTACTCGATAGCCCTCCCGGACATTCAGTACTTC.

The V call is TRBV6-4, the J call TRBJ2-3, with D possibly matching TRBD2 (7 bases). The CDR3 contains 15 residues. CDR1 is MRHNA, CDR2 SNTAGT, per germline. V lost 4 bases, J lost 5 bases, and 16 bases lay in between. The DNA for the CDR3 is TGTGCCAGCAGTGCGGAGGGAGGGGGAATAGATACGCAGTATTTT. Translating gives CASSAEGGGIDTQYF.